This T cell receptor (beta chain) emerged from a study of OX40 agonist ivuxolimab in advanced cancers. Sequenced by immunoSEQ multiplex PCR; TCRdb stores in-frame clones only, minus some. The table shows around 110,000 clones, with around 93% occurring only once. The sequence was obtained from an adult with an advanced solid tumor such as melanoma, head and neck, liver or kidney cancer. Material: CD4+ or CD8+ T cells sorted from blood, obtained in a trial of the OX40 agonist ivuxolimab.

CDR3 bases: TGTGCCAGCAGCGTAGGGTTTCGCAGTCGAGCCTACGAGCAGTACTTC. It is translated as CASSVGFRSRAYEQYF. This chain connects TRBV9 to TRBJ2-7; unclear D gene. From germline, CDR1 is SGDLS and CDR2 YYNGEE. Trimming removed 0 bases at V and 2 bases at J, with 15 bases between. This CDR3 region has 16 residues.